The entry that follows covers one T cell receptor beta chain sequence. Its antigen is not known. Trimming at V came to 3 bases and at J to 2 bases, leaving 17 bases not matched to a gene. The germline CDR1 and CDR2 sequences are LNHDA and SQIVND (reference sequence). CDR3 length equals 19 residues. This specimen belongs to a study of cytomegalovirus exposure and HLA in healthy donors. Notes on the study in general: Later analysis associated a missense DCLRE1C variant with TCR beta V- and J-gene trimming. A later analysis appeared to link common viral pathogens to several of the most significant clusters. Earlier analysis found most TCR beta V segments productive about 87% or about 30% of the time.

60 Vbeta and 13 Jbeta primers were used in PCR. Profiling relied on immunoSEQ multiplex PCR, and the TCRdb table lists in-frame clones only, not all of them. The data hold 100,000 or so clones, with about 80% observed a single time. This TCR derives from a woman in her 40s in good health and CMV-seronegative. Sequencing used PBMCs. The chain joins TRBV19 to TRBJ2-3; 7 nucleotides align to TRBD1. The CDR3 reads CASSIPPRTGPPDTDTQYF. In DNA, the CDR3 is TGTGCCAGTAGTATCCCCCCCCGGACAGGACCTCCTGACACAGATACGCAGTATTTT. The entire variable domain, with the rest obtained from reference TRBV19 and TRBJ2-3, is as follows: DGGITQSPKYLFRKEGQNVTLSCEQNLNHDAMYWYRQDPGQGLRLIYYSQIVNDFQKGDIAEGYSVSREKKESFPLTVTSAQKNPTAFYLCASSIPPRTGPPDTDTQYFGPGTRLTVL.